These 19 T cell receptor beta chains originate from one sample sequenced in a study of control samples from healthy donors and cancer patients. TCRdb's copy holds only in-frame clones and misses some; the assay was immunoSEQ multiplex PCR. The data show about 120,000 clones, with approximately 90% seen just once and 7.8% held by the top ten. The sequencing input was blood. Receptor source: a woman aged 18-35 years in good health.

The CDR3 reads CASREGGTDTQYF. CDR3 coding DNA: TGTGCCAGCAGGGAAGGAGGGACAGATACGCAGTATTTT. The chain links TRBV27 to TRBJ2-3; D may be TRBD2 (6 bases). The CDR3 totals 13 residues. Germline V lookup: CDR1 MNHEY, CDR2 SMNVEV (reference sequence). V shed 6 bases and J shed 3 bases, with 10 bases lying between them.

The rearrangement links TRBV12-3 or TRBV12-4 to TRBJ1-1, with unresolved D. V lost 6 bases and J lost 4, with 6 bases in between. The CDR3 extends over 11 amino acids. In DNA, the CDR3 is TGTGCCAGCAGCCTTAGCACTGAAGCTTTCTTT. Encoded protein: CASSLSTEAFF.

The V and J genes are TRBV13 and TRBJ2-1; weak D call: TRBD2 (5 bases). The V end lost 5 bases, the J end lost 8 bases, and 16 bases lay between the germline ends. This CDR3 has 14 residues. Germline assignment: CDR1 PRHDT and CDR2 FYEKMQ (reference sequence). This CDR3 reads CASSIRTGIHEQFF. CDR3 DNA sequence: TGTGCCAGCAGCATAAGGACTGGTATCCATGAGCAGTTCTTC.

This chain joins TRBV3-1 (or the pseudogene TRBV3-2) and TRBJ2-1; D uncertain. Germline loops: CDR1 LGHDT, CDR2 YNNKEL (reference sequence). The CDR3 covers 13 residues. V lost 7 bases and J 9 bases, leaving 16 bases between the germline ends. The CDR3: CASNLGRRSEQFF. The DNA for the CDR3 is TGTGCCAGCAATCTAGGGCGGCGATCTGAGCAGTTCTTC.

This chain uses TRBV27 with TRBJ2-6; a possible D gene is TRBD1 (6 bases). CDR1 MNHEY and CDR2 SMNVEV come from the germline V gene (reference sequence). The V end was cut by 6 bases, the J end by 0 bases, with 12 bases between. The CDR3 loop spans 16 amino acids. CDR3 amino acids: CASRQGTSSGANVLTF. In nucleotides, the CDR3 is TGTGCCAGCAGACAGGGTACAAGCTCTGGGGCCAACGTCCTGACTTTC. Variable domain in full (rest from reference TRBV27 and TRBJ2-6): EAQVTQNPRYLITVTGKKLTVTCSQNMNHEYMSWYRQDPGLGLRQIYYSMNVEVTDKGDVPEGYKVSRKEKRNFPLILESPSPNQTSLYFCASRQGTSSGANVLTFGAGSRLTVL.

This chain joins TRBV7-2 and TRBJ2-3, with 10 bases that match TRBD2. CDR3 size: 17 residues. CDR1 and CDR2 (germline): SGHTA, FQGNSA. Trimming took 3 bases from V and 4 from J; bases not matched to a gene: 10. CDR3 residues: CASSFDFSGGTADTQYF. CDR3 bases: TGTGCCAGCAGCTTTGACTTTAGCGGGGGGACGGCAGATACGCAGTATTTT.

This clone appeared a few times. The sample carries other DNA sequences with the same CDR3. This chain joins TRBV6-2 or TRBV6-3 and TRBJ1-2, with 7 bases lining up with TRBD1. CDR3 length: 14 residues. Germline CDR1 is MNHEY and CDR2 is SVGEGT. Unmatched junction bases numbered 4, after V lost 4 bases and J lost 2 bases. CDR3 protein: CASSSGTANYGYTF. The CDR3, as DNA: TGTGCCAGCAGTTCCGGGACAGCCAACTATGGCTACACCTTC.

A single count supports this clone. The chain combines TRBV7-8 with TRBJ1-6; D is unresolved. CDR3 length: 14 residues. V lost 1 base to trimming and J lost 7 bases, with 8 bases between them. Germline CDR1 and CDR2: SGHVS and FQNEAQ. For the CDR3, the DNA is TGTGCCAGCAGCTTAGGCTACAGAAATTCACCCCTCCACTTT. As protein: CASSLGYRNSPLHF.

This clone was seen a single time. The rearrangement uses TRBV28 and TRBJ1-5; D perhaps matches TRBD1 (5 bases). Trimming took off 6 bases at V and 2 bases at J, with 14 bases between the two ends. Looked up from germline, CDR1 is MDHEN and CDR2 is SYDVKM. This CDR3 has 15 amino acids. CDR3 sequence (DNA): TGTGCCAGCAGCTCTCCCCGGGGGGGCAATCAGCCCCAGCATTTT. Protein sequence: CASSSPRGGNQPQHF.

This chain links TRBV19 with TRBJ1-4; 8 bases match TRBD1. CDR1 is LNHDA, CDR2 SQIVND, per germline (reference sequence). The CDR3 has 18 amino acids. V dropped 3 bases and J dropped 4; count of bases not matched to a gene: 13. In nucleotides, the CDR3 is TGTGCCAGTAGTATCCCGCTCCCAACAGGGGGAATTAATGAAAAACTGTTTTTT. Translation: CASSIPLPTGGINEKLFF.

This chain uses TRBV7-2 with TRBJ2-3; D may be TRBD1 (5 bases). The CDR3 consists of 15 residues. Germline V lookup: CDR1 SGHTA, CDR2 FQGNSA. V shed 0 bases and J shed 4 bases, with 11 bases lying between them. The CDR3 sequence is CASSLASRAADTQYF. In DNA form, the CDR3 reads TGTGCCAGCAGCTTAGCTTCCAGGGCGGCAGATACGCAGTATTTT.

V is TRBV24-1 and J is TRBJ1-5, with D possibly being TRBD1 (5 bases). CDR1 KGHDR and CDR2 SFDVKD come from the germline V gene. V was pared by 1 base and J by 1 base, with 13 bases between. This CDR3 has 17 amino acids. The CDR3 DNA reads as TGTGCCACCAGTGATTTAGTCAGGGAGTACAGCAATCAGCCCCAGCATTTT. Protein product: CATSDLVREYSNQPQHF.

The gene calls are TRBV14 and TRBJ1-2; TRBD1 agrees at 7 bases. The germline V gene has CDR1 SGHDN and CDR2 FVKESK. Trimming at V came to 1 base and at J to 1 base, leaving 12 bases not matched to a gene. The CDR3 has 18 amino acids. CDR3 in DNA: TGTGCCAGCAGCCAAGTTCCGGGACAGCGAGACTTTAACTATGGCTACACCTTC. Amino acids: CASSQVPGQRDFNYGYTF.

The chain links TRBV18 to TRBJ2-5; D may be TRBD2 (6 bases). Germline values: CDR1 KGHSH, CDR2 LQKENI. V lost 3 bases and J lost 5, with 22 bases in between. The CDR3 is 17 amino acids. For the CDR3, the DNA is TGTGCCAGCTCACCGCGGGCTAAAACATCGGGGGTGGAGACCCAGTACTTC. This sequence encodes CASSPRAKTSGVETQYF.

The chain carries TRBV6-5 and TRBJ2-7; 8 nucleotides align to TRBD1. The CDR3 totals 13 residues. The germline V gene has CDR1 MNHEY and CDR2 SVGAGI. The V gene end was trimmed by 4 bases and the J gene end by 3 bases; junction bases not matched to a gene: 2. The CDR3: CASSLDRDYEQYF. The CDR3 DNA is TGTGCCAGCAGTTTGGACAGGGACTACGAGCAGTACTTC.

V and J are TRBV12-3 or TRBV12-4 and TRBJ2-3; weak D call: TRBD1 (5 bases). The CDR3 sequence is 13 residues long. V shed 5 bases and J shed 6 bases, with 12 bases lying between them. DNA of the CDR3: TGTGCCAGCAGTCTCTCCTACAGGGATACGCAGTATTTT. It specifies CASSLSYRDTQYF.

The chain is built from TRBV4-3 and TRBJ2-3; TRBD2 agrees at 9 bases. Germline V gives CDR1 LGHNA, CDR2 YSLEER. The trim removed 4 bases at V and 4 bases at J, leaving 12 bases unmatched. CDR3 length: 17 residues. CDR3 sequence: CASSRTPRGGGADTQYF. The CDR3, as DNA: TGCGCCAGCAGCCGGACCCCCCGGGGCGGGGGGGCAGATACGCAGTATTTT.

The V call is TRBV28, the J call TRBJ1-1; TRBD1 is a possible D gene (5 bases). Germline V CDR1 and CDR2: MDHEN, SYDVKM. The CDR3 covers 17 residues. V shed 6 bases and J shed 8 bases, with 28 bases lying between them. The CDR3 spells CASSIAGTQGRRGEAFF. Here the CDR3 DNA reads TGTGCCAGCAGCATCGCCGGGACTCAAGGGCGGCGGGGAGAAGCTTTCTTT.

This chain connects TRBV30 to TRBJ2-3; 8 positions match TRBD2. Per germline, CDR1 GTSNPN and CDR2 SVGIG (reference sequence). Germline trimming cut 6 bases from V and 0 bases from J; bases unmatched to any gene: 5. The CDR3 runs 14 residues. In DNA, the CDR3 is TGTGCCTGCAGAAAGCGGGGGAGCACAGATACGCAGTATTTT. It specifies CACRKRGSTDTQYF.